The 16 T cell receptor beta chains reported below all come from one sample, sequenced in a study of blood T cell repertoires in COVID-19. TCRdb's copy holds only in-frame clones and misses some; the assay was immunoSEQ multiplex PCR. The sample lists 250,000 or so clones, about 91% occurring once. The sequencing sample was made of PBMCs or T cells enriched from blood (not recorded which). These receptors came from a man aged 35-49 years who had been exposed to COVID-19.

This clone showed up just a few times. The rearrangement uses TRBV5-4 and TRBJ1-1; TRBD1 aligns across 7 bases. Trimming took 4 bases from V and 10 from J; bases not matched to a gene: 10. From germline, CDR1 is SGHNT and CDR2 YYREEE (reference sequence). The CDR3 length is 13 residues. CDR3 sequence reads: CASSTTDRLGAFF. The CDR3 DNA reads as TGTGCCAGCAGCACGACGGACAGGCTAGGAGCTTTCTTT.

This rearrangement joins TRBV30 to TRBJ2-7; D may be TRBD2 (6 bases). Trimming left V 3 bases short and J 4 bases short, with 10 bases between. CDR1 GTSNPN and CDR2 SVGIG come from the germline V gene (reference sequence). The CDR3 is made up of 12 amino acids. The chain's CDR3 is CAWRRGSYEQYF. Written as DNA, the CDR3 is TGTGCCTGGAGACGGGGGTCTTACGAGCAGTACTTC.

The chain is built from TRBV5-6 and TRBJ1-1; D may be TRBD1 (6 bases). The germline CDR1 and CDR2 sequences are SGHDT and YYEEEE. The CDR3 is made up of 12 amino acids. Trimming pared 4 bases from V and 7 bases from J, leaving 11 bases between. This chain's CDR3 is CASSAGQIEAFF. In DNA, the CDR3 is TGTGCCAGCAGCGCCGGACAGATTGAAGCTTTCTTT.

Concerning this clone: The germline gene is not matched at one end of the junction; a read error may be the cause. V gene TRBV27 combines with J gene TRBJ2-3; TRBD2 matches at 7 bases. The CDR3 extends over 18 amino acids. Germline values: CDR1 MNHEY, CDR2 SMNVEV (reference sequence). The CDR3 DNA reads TGTGCTAGCAGTTTATTCACCCTAGCGGTGGAAACGGGAGATACGCAGTATTTT. Amino acids: CASSLFTLAVETGDTQYF.

This clone was detected once. In nucleotides, the CDR3 is TGTGCCATCAGTGAAAGGTGGGCAGAGACCCAGTACTTC. Its protein is CAISERWAETQYF. The chain uses TRBV10-3 and TRBJ2-5, with no clear D. CDR3 length: 13 residues. Germline CDR1 reads ENHRY; CDR2 reads SYGVKD. The ends were cut back, 3 bases at V and 4 bases at J, with 9 bases in the middle.

The V call is TRBV28, the J call TRBJ2-1; 10 bases line up with TRBD1. This CDR3 has 20 residues. Germline V gene sequence: CDR1 MDHEN, CDR2 SYDVKM. The J segment lost 3 bases and the V segment lost 4 bases, leaving 18 bases of the junction unmatched. CDR3 DNA: TGTGCCAGCAGTTCGACCGGGACAGGGGCTACCGGAAACTACTACAATGAGCAGTTCTTC. Its protein is CASSSTGTGATGNYYNEQFF.

The count of this clone is one. The rearrangement links TRBV6-5 to TRBJ2-5; 7 bases agree with TRBD1. Per the germline V gene, CDR1 is MNHEY and CDR2 is SVGAGI. The CDR3 has 13 residues. V shed 6 bases, J shed 1 base, and the junction held 2 bases outside the gene matches. CDR3 nucleotides: TGTGCCAGCAGCCGACAGGGCCAAGAGACCCAGTACTTC. This gives the protein CASSRQGQETQYF.

Here the CDR3 reads CAWPCPGQRLSGNTIYF. The CDR3 DNA is TGTGCCTGGCCCTGCCCGGGACAGCGACTTTCTGGAAACACCATATATTTT. This chain joins TRBV30 and TRBJ1-3, with 7 nucleotides matching TRBD1. This CDR3 spans 17 amino acids. Germline V gives CDR1 GTSNPN, CDR2 SVGIG (reference sequence). After removal of 5 bases from V and 1 base from J, the junction contained 14 bases not matched to a gene.

This clone was seen just once. The chain combines TRBV2 with TRBJ1-6; D is ambiguous. V lost 4 bases and J 7 bases, leaving 11 bases between the germline ends. The CDR3 spans 14 residues. Germline V gene sequence: CDR1 SNHLY, CDR2 FYNNEI. This CDR3 reads CASSGMSGNSPLHF. The CDR3 nucleotides read TGTGCCAGCAGTGGGATGTCCGGGAATTCACCCCTCCACTTT.

This chain connects TRBV3-1 (or the pseudogene TRBV3-2) to TRBJ2-5, with 9 bases lining up with TRBD2. V was pared by 1 base and J by 5 bases, with 8 bases of the junction left unmatched. CDR1 is LGHDT and CDR2 is YNNKEL in the germline V gene (reference sequence). This CDR3 spans 16 amino acids. The CDR3 region is CASSQVPSGKWETQYF. The DNA for the CDR3 is TGTGCCAGCAGCCAAGTTCCTAGCGGGAAGTGGGAGACCCAGTACTTC.

The chain recombines TRBV28 with TRBJ2-1; 8 nucleotides align to TRBD2. V lost 3 bases, J lost 6 bases, and 13 bases stayed unmatched. CDR1 and CDR2 from the germline V gene are MDHEN and SYDVKM. The CDR3 sequence is 17 residues long. CDR3 sequence (DNA): TGTGCCAGCAGTTTCACCAGCGGGAGTAATGCCCCCAATGAGCAGTTCTTC. This codes for CASSFTSGSNAPNEQFF.

The CDR3 here is CASSVVDSYNSPLHF. In DNA form, the CDR3 reads TGTGCCAGCAGCGTAGTAGACAGCTATAATTCACCCCTCCACTTT. The gene calls are TRBV9 and TRBJ1-6; a possible D gene is TRBD1 (5 bases). The CDR3 has 15 residues. Germline-derived CDR1 and CDR2 are SGDLS and YYNGEE. V dropped 0 bases and J dropped 3 bases, with 7 bases sitting between them.

The CDR3 nucleotides read TGTGCCAGCAGCCGCGGGGGAATAGGAACTGAAGCTTTCTTT. Its translation: CASSRGGIGTEAFF. V is TRBV3-1 (or the pseudogene TRBV3-2) and J is TRBJ1-1, with a weak D call TRBD1 (5 bases). V was pared by 4 bases and J by 5 bases, with 14 bases between. CDR3 length: 14 amino acids. The V gene's germline CDR1 is LGHDT and CDR2 YNNKEL (reference sequence).

The rearrangement uses TRBV14 and TRBJ2-7; no clear D. This CDR3 has 15 residues. Germline V gene sequence: CDR1 SGHDN, CDR2 FVKESK. V was cut by 4 bases and J by 2 bases, with 15 bases left in between. Here the CDR3 DNA reads TGTGCCAGCAGCCCAACAAGCAGGCATCCCTACGAGCAGTACTTC. Its translation: CASSPTSRHPYEQYF.

This rearrangement joins TRBV11-2 to TRBJ2-1, with 11 bases fitting TRBD2. This CDR3 has 17 amino acids. V shed 5 bases and J 4 bases; nucleotides not matched to a gene: 10. CDR1 is SGHAT and CDR2 is FQNNGV in the germline V gene. Here the CDR3 reads CASSVGPGLAVYNEQFF. CDR3 sequence (DNA): TGTGCCAGCAGCGTGGGTCCGGGACTAGCGGTGTACAATGAGCAGTTCTTC.

V usage is TRBV7-9 and J usage is TRBJ1-2; TRBD1 is a possible D gene (5 bases). Trimming removed 6 bases at V and 4 bases at J, with 21 bases between. The CDR3 consists of 16 residues. Germline CDR1 SEHNR, CDR2 FQNEAQ (reference sequence). CDR3 protein: CASRFEGRGVGYGYTF. The CDR3 coding sequence is TGTGCCAGCAGATTCGAAGGGCGGGGGGTCGGCTATGGCTACACCTTC.